These T cell receptor beta chains were read from a single sample in a study of blood T cell repertoires in COVID-19. The repertoire was sequenced with immunoSEQ multiplex PCR; TCRdb's copy has only in-frame clones and lacks some. Altogether 50,000 to 60,000 clones are present, roughly 91% being singletons, with the ten largest covering over 25%. Specimen: peripheral blood. These receptors were obtained from a human donor in a cohort sampled during active COVID-19. Both conserved end residues are part of each CDR3. The D gene is left open where the match is weak. Not all rows give a size; the values are once, few, many and, for expanded clones, a class.

medium-sized	TRBV19	TRBJ1-2	-	CASSQGGRTSNYGYTF	TGTGCCAGCTCCCAGGGCGGACGGACCTCTAACTATGGCTACACCTTC
-	TRBV9	TRBJ2-1	TRBD2	CASSQGLAAYNEQFF	TGTGCCAGCAGCCAAGGACTAGCGGCCTACAATGAGCAGTTCTTC
-	TRBV10-3	TRBJ2-7	-	CAISSGQKNYEQYF	TGTGCCATCAGTAGTGGACAGAAGAACTACGAGCAGTACTTC
medium-sized	TRBV4-2	TRBJ1-6	-	CASSQAPGGGNSPLHF	TGTGCCAGCAGCCAAGCGCCCGGCGGGGGTAATTCACCCCTCCACTTT
few	TRBV6-5	TRBJ1-4	-	CASSYSWGLNEKLFF	TGTGCCAGCAGTTACTCCTGGGGGCTGAATGAAAAACTGTTTTTT
-	TRBV27	TRBJ2-3	-	CASSRQDTLHSTDTQYF	TGTGCCAGCAGCCGGCAGGATACCCTCCATAGCACAGATACGCAGTATTTT
few	TRBV19	TRBJ1-5	-	CASTTWRGEGNQPQHF	TGTGCCAGTACCACCTGGAGGGGTGAGGGCAATCAGCCCCAGCATTTT
-	TRBV19	TRBJ1-2	TRBD1	CASSDRGDGYTF	TGTGCCAGTAGTGACAGGGGGGATGGCTACACCTTC
-	TRBV7-9	TRBJ2-5	-	CASSLGQNQETQYF	TGTGCCAGCAGCTTAGGTCAGAACCAAGAGACCCAGTACTTC
once	TRBV11-3	TRBJ2-5	-	CASTLGAKETQYF	TGTGCCAGCACCCTAGGGGCCAAAGAGACCCAGTACTTC
-	TRBV11-3	TRBJ2-1	TRBD2	CASSLGSREGWEFF	TGTGCCAGCAGCTTGGGGAGTCGGGAGGGCTGGGAATTCTTC
-	TRBV24-1	TRBJ2-1	TRBD2	CATSEFSGGSGSLYEQFF	TGTGCCACCAGTGAGTTCTCTGGTGGGAGCGGGAGCCTCTATGAGCAGTTCTTC
-	TRBV14	TRBJ2-2	-	CASSHGPGTGELFF	TGTGCCAGCAGCCACGGTCCCGGGACCGGGGAGCTGTTTTTT
-	TRBV3-1/TRBV3-2	TRBJ1-2	TRBD1	CASSPSDRAHYGYTF	TGTGCCAGCAGCCCTTCGGACAGGGCCCACTATGGCTACACCTTC
-	TRBV7-2	TRBJ2-7	TRBD1	CASSPLQTGGSEQYF	TGTGCCAGCAGCCCGCTCCAGACAGGGGGTAGCGAGCAGTACTTC
-	TRBV2	TRBJ1-1	-	CASSRGWGGGAFF	TGTGCCAGCAGCCGAGGGTGGGGAGGTGGAGCTTTCTTT
-	TRBV28	TRBJ1-5	TRBD1	CASSYGTANQPQHF	TGTGCCAGCAGTTACGGGACAGCTAATCAGCCCCAGCATTTT
-	TRBV6-6	TRBJ1-3	TRBD1	CASRGQGSGNTIYF	TGTGCCAGCAGGGGACAGGGCTCTGGAAACACCATATATTTT